This note documents a single T cell receptor (beta chain) sequence. Its matching antigen is unknown. Profiled with immunoSEQ multiplex PCR; TCRdb holds only in-frame clones, not every one. The sample has some 160,000 clones; more than 90% are singletons. The data were obtained in a study of T cell responses to AZD1222 COVID-19 vaccine. Study details: Second doses that came at about 4 or about 12 weeks were put together. Study-level results: At 160-218 and 743-854, vaccine-associated CD4 TCRs were dominant, and they spanned spike. None of the repertoires were sampled until the peak T cell response had passed. Only 6 or 7 people who got AZD1222 tested seropositive at baseline.

J was trimmed by 1 base and V by 4 bases; bases with no gene match: 5. Germline V gene sequence: CDR1 SGHTS, CDR2 YDEGEE. The CDR3 has 16 residues. The chain recombines TRBV5-8 with TRBJ2-3; 11 bases align to TRBD2. Sequencing was performed on peripheral blood, taken on day 0 of AZD1222 vaccination. The sequence was obtained from an adult in good health. The DNA of the CDR3 is TGTGCCAGCAGCATCCGACTAGCGGGGCGCACAGATACGCAGTATTTT. Amino acid sequence: CASSIRLAGRTDTQYF.